The 25 T cell receptor beta chains reported below all come from one sample, sequenced in a study of CD8 T cells in ankylosing spondylitis. MiXCR was run by TCRdb on the 5' RACE reads, yielding one entry per CDR3 protein. Of approximately 350,000 distinct CDR3 sequences in the sample, roughly 14% are singletons; the top ten hold approximately 1.1%. Sequenced sample: blood, either unsorted or a sorted T cell fraction (not recorded which). The source is a male donor with ankylosing spondylitis or in good health (not recorded which).

This clonotype has a handful of counts. For the CDR3, the DNA is TGCGCCAGCAGCGCGGGGGCCCCTTCAGATACGCAGTATTTT. Translation gives CASSAGAPSDTQYF. V gene TRBV5-1 combines with J gene TRBJ2-3; D perhaps matches TRBD2 (7 bases). This CDR3 has 14 amino acids. Germline CDR1 reads SGHRS; CDR2 reads YFSETQ. Deletions cut 4 bases from V and 4 bases from J, with 13 bases between.

DNA of the CDR3: TGTGCCAGCAGCCCCTGGGGCGGAAGCTCCTACGAGCAGTACTTC. Amino acids: CASSPWGGSSYEQYF. V usage is TRBV3-1 and J usage is TRBJ2-7, with D possibly TRBD1 on 5 matching bases. Trimming took off 4 bases at V and 0 bases at J, with 13 bases between the two ends. Germline CDR1 and CDR2: LGHDT and YNNKEL (reference sequence). This CDR3 has 15 amino acids.

A few counts support this clonotype. The chain combines TRBV11-2 with TRBJ2-7; D is possibly TRBD2 (6 bases). The CDR3 totals 15 residues. V was shortened by 1 base and J by 3 bases, with 13 bases between the two germline ends. The germline V gene has CDR1 SGHAT and CDR2 FQNNGV. The CDR3 region is CASSLAVGGDYEQYF. CDR3 sequence (DNA): TGTGCCAGCAGCTTAGCGGTGGGGGGAGACTACGAGCAGTACTTC.

V gene TRBV2 combines with J gene TRBJ2-3; perhaps TRBD2 as D (6 bases). This CDR3 has 18 residues. Germline V gene lookup returns CDR1 SNHLY and CDR2 FYNNEI. The V end lost 6 bases, the J end lost 0 bases, and 22 bases lay between the germline ends. CDR3 DNA sequence: TGTGCCAGCAGACCCCCCCTTGAGGAGCGGGCAAGCACAGATACGCAGTATTTT. Its translation: CASRPPLEERASTDTQYF.

The table lists this clonotype with a few counts. The rearrangement joins TRBV5-5 to TRBJ2-3; maybe TRBD1 (5 bases). The CDR3 covers 16 residues. The ends were cut back, 3 bases at V and 0 bases at J, with 14 bases in the middle. Germline assignment: CDR1 SGHKS and CDR2 YYEKEE (reference sequence). Here the CDR3 reads CASSSLLTASTDTQYF. In DNA form, the CDR3 reads TGTGCCAGCAGCTCATTGTTGACAGCCAGCACAGATACGCAGTATTTT.

The chain employs TRBV4-1 and TRBJ1-2; D unclear. Deletions cut 0 bases from V and 2 bases from J, with 10 bases between. The CDR3 runs to 15 residues. Germline loops: CDR1 MGHRA, CDR2 YSYEKL. The CDR3, as DNA: TGCGCCAGCAGCCAAGATCAGTCAGTCAACTATGGCTACACCTTC. Encoded protein: CASSQDQSVNYGYTF.

The CDR3 DNA is TGTGCCAGCAGTTTAGGGGGGTTTCAGCCCCAGCATTTT. This sequence encodes CASSLGGFQPQHF. V and J are TRBV28 and TRBJ1-5, with D possibly TRBD1 on 5 matching bases. The CDR3 contains 13 residues. The germline V gene encodes CDR1 MDHEN and CDR2 SYDVKM. V gave up 2 bases and J gave up 6 bases, with 8 bases separating them.

V is TRBV19 and J is TRBJ1-2; TRBD1 agrees at 7 bases. J gave up 7 bases and V 6 bases, and 8 bases lay outside the gene matches. The CDR3 covers 13 residues. Germline V gene lookup returns CDR1 LNHDA and CDR2 SQIVND (reference sequence). The CDR3: CASSQTGRGGYTF. The DNA for the CDR3 is TGTGCCAGTAGCCAGACAGGGCGCGGTGGCTACACCTTC.

This clonotype appeared many times. This chain connects TRBV27 to TRBJ2-3, with 7 bases aligning to TRBD2. This CDR3 has 14 amino acids. Trimming took 4 bases from V and 5 from J; bases not matched to a gene: 6. The germline V gene encodes CDR1 MNHEY and CDR2 SMNVEV (reference sequence). CDR3 residues: CASSWGGGGDTQYF. For the CDR3, the DNA is TGTGCCAGCAGTTGGGGCGGGGGAGGAGATACGCAGTATTTT.

A few counts support this clonotype. The V call is TRBV3-1, the J call TRBJ1-2; D is undetermined. The CDR3 covers 15 residues. The germline gives CDR1 LGHDT, CDR2 YNNKEL (reference sequence). Trimming shortened V by 1 base and J by 6 bases, and 15 bases separated the two germline ends. The CDR3 loop reads CASSQGPVGYDGYTF. CDR3 DNA sequence: TGTGCCAGCAGCCAAGGACCTGTGGGTTACGATGGCTACACCTTC.

V and J are TRBV18 and TRBJ2-7, with 10 bases aligning to TRBD1. With 4 bases clipped from V and 0 bases from J, the junction kept 3 bases outside the gene matches. In germline, CDR1 is KGHSH, CDR2 LQKENI. This CDR3 contains 15 residues. This CDR3 is CASSRTGGVSYEQYF. For the CDR3, the DNA is TGTGCCAGCTCACGGACAGGGGGAGTCTCCTACGAGCAGTACTTC.

The chain carries TRBV5-4 and TRBJ2-1; D is possibly TRBD1 or TRBD2 (6 bases each). Germline lookup yields CDR1 SGHNT and CDR2 YYREEE (reference sequence). Trimming left V 4 bases short and J 5 bases short, with 16 bases between. The CDR3 is made up of 15 amino acids. CDR3 amino acids: CASSVWRDMNNEQFF. As DNA, the CDR3 is TGTGCCAGCAGCGTCTGGCGGGACATGAACAATGAGCAGTTCTTC.

This clonotype was counted only a few times. This rearrangement joins TRBV11-2 to TRBJ2-5; no clear D. V was clipped by 3 bases and J by 7 bases, with 18 bases between them. Germline CDR1 SGHAT, CDR2 FQNNGV. The CDR3 sequence is 15 residues long. In nucleotides, the CDR3 is TGTGCCAGCAGCTTGTACCGGCCTCCCATGGGGACCCAGTACTTC. Its translation: CASSLYRPPMGTQYF.

In this sample, this clonotype turned up a few times. The chain has TRBV2 and TRBJ2-5, with D perhaps TRBD1 or TRBD2 (5 bases each). The CDR3 runs to 14 residues. Germline V gene sequence: CDR1 SNHLY, CDR2 FYNNEI. The V gene lost 3 bases and the J gene lost 5 bases, with 13 bases spanning the gap. CDR3 DNA: TGTGCCAGCAGTGAGGTCTCCGGGGCGGAGACCCAGTACTTC. Protein: CASSEVSGAETQYF. The variable domain in full, with the rest retrieved from reference TRBV2 and TRBJ2-5, is EPEVTQTPSHQVTQMGQEVILRCVPISNHLYFYWYRQILGQKVEFLVSFYNNEISEKSEIFDDQFSVERPDGSNFTLKIRSTKLEDSAMYFCASSEVSGAETQYFGPGTRLLVL.

The rearrangement links TRBV20-1 to TRBJ1-1; D unresolved. The V and J ends lost 6 bases and 1 base respectively, with 9 bases between them. Per the germline V gene, CDR1 is DFQATT and CDR2 is SNEGSKA (reference sequence). The CDR3 sequence is 12 residues long. For the CDR3, the DNA is TGCAGTGCAGTCAGATGGAACACTGAAGCTTTCTTT. Translating gives CSAVRWNTEAFF.

This clonotype was recorded a few times. The DNA for the CDR3 is TGTGCCAGCAGGGAACAGGGAGGGACTGAAGCTTTCTTT. This sequence encodes CASREQGGTEAFF. The V call is TRBV12-3 or TRBV12-4, the J call TRBJ1-1; D is perhaps TRBD1 (6 bases). There are 13 residues in the CDR3. With 6 bases removed from V and 5 bases from J, the gap between germline ends came to 13 bases.

The chain links TRBV20-1 to TRBJ2-3; 7 bases align to TRBD2. V trimming: 6 bases; J trimming: 5 bases; junction bases outside the gene matches: 8. Germline CDR1 reads DFQATT; CDR2 reads SNEGSKA (reference sequence). The CDR3 totals 13 residues. CDR3 in DNA: TGCAGTGCACCAAAGGGCGGGGGAGATACGCAGTATTTT. It is translated as CSAPKGGGDTQYF.

This chain uses TRBV5-1 with TRBJ1-1; D is possibly TRBD1 (6 bases). Germline V CDR1 and CDR2: SGHRS, YFSETQ. Between the trimmed V and J ends, which lost 4 bases and 10 bases, there was a span of 23 bases. The CDR3 sequence is 15 residues long. The CDR3 nucleotides read TGCGCCAGCAGCCGCGAAGAAGGACAGACCCGAGGAGCTTTCTTT. It codes for CASSREEGQTRGAFF.

This clonotype was observed a handful of times. The chain carries TRBV4-1 and TRBJ2-3, with 9 positions matching TRBD2. CDR3 length equals 17 residues. V trimming: 8 bases; J trimming: 0 bases; junction bases outside the gene matches: 12. The germline V gene has CDR1 MGHRA and CDR2 YSYEKL. The CDR3 nucleotides read TGCGCCAGCTCACAAGGGATTCTAGCGGGGAGCACAGATACGCAGTATTTT. Translation: CASSQGILAGSTDTQYF.

This sequence joins TRBV29-1 and TRBJ2-7; tentatively, D is TRBD1 or TRBD2 (6 bases each). Germline V lookup: CDR1 SQVTM, CDR2 ANQGSEA. The CDR3 extends over 13 amino acids. V was pared by 7 bases and J by 0 bases, with 13 bases between. The CDR3 region is CSGGGGPSYEQYF. The CDR3, as DNA: TGCAGCGGAGGTGGGGGGCCCTCCTACGAGCAGTACTTC.

The chain uses TRBV5-1 and TRBJ2-1; D could derive from TRBD1 or TRBD2 (5 bases each). This CDR3 has 13 amino acids. V was pared by 4 bases and J by 15 bases, with 20 bases between. In germline, CDR1 is SGHRS, CDR2 YFSETQ. This CDR3 is CASSINPDSGTFF. CDR3 bases: TGCGCCAGCAGCATAAACCCGGACTCCGGGACGTTCTTC. Looking up the rest from reference TRBV5-1 and TRBJ2-1 gives the full variable domain: KAGVTQTPRYLIKTRGQQVTLSCSPISGHRSVSWYQQTPGQGLQFLFEYFSETQRNKGNFPGRFSGRQFSNSRSEMNVSTLELGDSALYLCASSINPDSGTFFGPGTRLTVL.

The table lists this clonotype with many counts. The chain recombines TRBV12-3 or TRBV12-4 with TRBJ1-5, with TRBD1 identical over 8 bases. The CDR3 consists of 13 residues. J lost 4 bases, V lost 4 bases, and 0 bases had no gene match. This chain's CDR3 is CASSWTGNQPQHF. In nucleotides, the CDR3 is TGTGCCAGCAGTTGGACAGGGAATCAGCCCCAGCATTTT.

This chain connects TRBV6-5 to TRBJ2-4; no firm D call. This CDR3 spans 11 amino acids. The germline CDR1 and CDR2 sequences are MNHEY and SVGAGI. Trimming took 2 bases from V and 9 from J, leaving 5 bases between them. The CDR3 nucleotides read TGTGCCAGCAGTTACGGAAGCATTCAGTACTTC. It codes for CASSYGSIQYF.

The V call is TRBV9, the J call TRBJ2-7; 11 nucleotides match TRBD1. V lost 2 bases, J lost 4 bases, and 5 bases stayed unmatched. The CDR3 extends over 15 amino acids. Germline assignment: CDR1 SGDLS and CDR2 YYNGEE. The CDR3 spells CASSVGTGGVYEQYF. The CDR3 DNA sequence: TGTGCCAGCAGCGTGGGGACAGGGGGGGTTTACGAGCAGTACTTC.

The chain couples TRBV30 to TRBJ2-1; 7 positions agree with TRBD2. Trimming took 3 bases from V and 4 from J; bases not matched to a gene: 15. The CDR3 totals 17 residues. CDR1 and CDR2 from the germline V gene are GTSNPN and SVGIG (reference sequence). The CDR3 is CAWRPRGPSGQYNEQFF. The DNA of the CDR3 is TGTGCCTGGAGACCCCGGGGCCCTAGCGGTCAATACAATGAGCAGTTCTTC.